One and the same sample provided the 20 T cell receptor beta chains below, sequenced in a study of molecular identifiers for immune sequencing clone quantification. One entry per CDR3 protein, called by TCRdb with MiXCR from the PCR reads. The sample lists about 36,000 distinct CDR3 sequences; around 20% were seen once. The specimen sequenced was naive CD8+ T cells from blood, with Jurkat cell RNA spiked in. The subset here: FACS-sorted CD8+CD4-CCR7+CD45RA+ naive T cells. The receptors originated from a human donor in good health. Some libraries in this study had Jurkat cell RNA spiked in.

Ten or more counts support this clonotype. This chain joins TRBV5-1 and TRBJ2-5, with a tentative D call TRBD2 (5 bases). This CDR3 contains 16 residues. V was clipped by 5 bases and J by 4 bases, with 21 bases between them. The V gene's germline CDR1 is SGHRS and CDR2 YFSETQ. The CDR3 here is CASSETGYYLAETQYF. For the CDR3, the DNA is TGCGCCAGCAGTGAAACGGGGTATTACTTAGCAGAGACCCAGTACTTC.

This clonotype has a count of ten or more. The V gene is TRBV28, the J gene TRBJ2-3, with D possibly being TRBD2 (5 bases). CDR1 is MDHEN, CDR2 SYDVKM, per germline. This CDR3 comprises 14 residues. Trimming took off 2 bases at V and 3 bases at J, with 9 bases between the two ends. CDR3 sequence reads: CASSLTGLTDTQYF. In DNA form, the CDR3 reads TGTGCCAGCAGTTTAACGGGATTGACAGATACGCAGTATTTT.

With respect to this clonotype: A much larger clone differs by one base, so this may be a read error. V usage is TRBV7-2 and J usage is TRBJ2-3; 7 positions match TRBD2. Germline loops: CDR1 SGHTA, CDR2 FQGNSA. CDR3 size: 13 residues. The V and J ends lost 8 bases and 2 bases, in that order; junction bases with no gene match: 4. The CDR3 DNA is TGTGCCAGCCGGGAGGAATACACAGATACGCAGTATTTT. It encodes CASREEYTDTQYF.

In its sample, this clonotype was seen many times. The chain links TRBV28 to TRBJ1-6, with 8 nucleotides matching TRBD1. The CDR3 contains 16 residues. Looked up from germline, CDR1 is MDHEN and CDR2 is SYDVKM. V shed 4 bases and J 7 bases; nucleotides not matched to a gene: 9. CDR3 sequence: CASSSPLDRGNSPLHF. The CDR3 DNA sequence: TGTGCCAGCAGTTCCCCCCTCGACAGGGGAAATTCACCCCTCCACTTT.

This clonotype was found many times. The chain has TRBV27 and TRBJ1-5, with a tentative D call TRBD1 (5 bases). V gave up 5 bases and J gave up 0 bases, with 17 bases separating them. The CDR3 length is 17 residues. In germline, CDR1 is MNHEY, CDR2 SMNVEV (reference sequence). The CDR3 is CASSQQATVYSNQPQHF. The CDR3 DNA reads TGTGCCAGCAGTCAACAGGCGACGGTATATAGCAATCAGCCCCAGCATTTT.

This clonotype was recorded many times. The chain uses TRBV29-1 and TRBJ2-1; 11 nucleotides align to TRBD2. Germline V gene sequence: CDR1 SQVTM, CDR2 ANQGSEA. CDR3 length: 18 amino acids. V was clipped by 3 bases and J by 2 bases; unmatched bases: 12. The chain's CDR3 is CSVDGPSGRSLTYNEQFF. The CDR3 nucleotides are TGCAGCGTTGATGGGCCTAGCGGGAGGTCACTAACCTACAATGAGCAGTTCTTC.

In this sample, this clonotype turned up a few times. This could be a read error, since a much larger clone is one nucleotide away. This chain joins TRBV7-8 and TRBJ2-7; D may be TRBD1 (6 bases). This CDR3 region has 12 residues. The V gene's germline CDR1 is SGHVS and CDR2 FQNEAQ. The CDR3 DNA reads TGTGCCAGCAACTTAGGGGGTTACGAGCAGTACTTC. Translating it yields CASNLGGYEQYF.

The sample holds many counts of this clonotype. The gene calls are TRBV4-3 and TRBJ2-1, with D perhaps matching TRBD2 (6 bases). Trimming took off 2 bases at V and 9 bases at J, with 11 bases between the two ends. CDR3 length: 13 residues. CDR1 and CDR2 (germline): LGHNA, YSLEER. The CDR3, as DNA: TGCGCCAGCAGCCAAACCGACGGGGGTGAGCAGTTCTTC. Translated, it gives CASSQTDGGEQFF.

The CDR3 is CATSIRIGSNQPQHF. The CDR3, as DNA: TGTGCCACCAGCATAAGGATAGGGAGCAATCAGCCCCAGCATTTT. This chain connects TRBV15 to TRBJ1-5; D unresolved. The germline V gene has CDR1 LNHNV and CDR2 YYDKDF (reference sequence). The length of the CDR3 is 15 residues. Trimming removed 4 bases at V and 1 base at J, with 11 bases between.

With regard to this clonotype: This likely comes from a read error, as the CDR3 has no conserved phenylalanine or tryptophan at its end. V gene TRBV7-3 combines with J gene TRBJ2-2; D unresolved. Trimming shortened V by 3 bases and J by 6 bases, and 14 bases separated the two germline ends. Germline CDR1 and CDR2: SGHTA and FQGTGA. The CDR3 consists of 15 residues. CDR3 loop: CASSFGLSSSGELFL. The CDR3 bases are TGTGCCAGCAGCTTCGGGCTTTCTTCGTCCGGGGAGCTGTTTCTT.

This clonotype was seen a few times. The gene calls are TRBV28 and TRBJ1-4, with 11 bases fitting TRBD1. Looked up from germline, CDR1 is MDHEN and CDR2 is SYDVKM. J gave up 8 bases and V 2 bases, and 4 bases lay outside the gene matches. The CDR3 length is 15 residues. CDR3 residues: CASSLPGQGDEKLFF. As DNA, the CDR3 is TGTGCCAGCAGTTTACCGGGACAGGGGGACGAAAAACTGTTTTTT.

This clonotype was seen repeatedly, ten times or more. The chain uses TRBV2 and TRBJ2-1, with TRBD1 matching over 9 bases. The CDR3 has 15 amino acids. V lost 4 bases to trimming and J lost 7 bases; unmatched junction nucleotides: 8. The germline V gene has CDR1 SNHLY and CDR2 FYNNEI. DNA of the CDR3: TGTGCCAGCAGTGGACCGGGACAGGGTGTTAATGAGCAGTTCTTC. Residues: CASSGPGQGVNEQFF.

Ten or more counts support this clonotype. The chain combines TRBV4-1 with TRBJ2-1; 12 nucleotides line up with TRBD2. With 9 bases clipped from V and 0 bases from J, the junction kept 9 bases outside the gene matches. Germline V gives CDR1 MGHRA, CDR2 YSYEKL. The CDR3 loop spans 17 amino acids. CDR3 coding DNA: TGCGCCAGTGGAGGACTAGCGGGACCGAGCTCCTACAATGAGCAGTTCTTC. It specifies CASGGLAGPSSYNEQFF.

This clonotype was seen many times. The chain is built from TRBV6-5 and TRBJ2-3; D unresolved. The CDR3 totals 15 residues. The germline V and J ends were trimmed by 4 bases and 0 bases, with 11 bases remaining between them. CDR1 MNHEY and CDR2 SVGAGI come from the germline V gene. CDR3 sequence (DNA): TGTGCCAGCAGTTCTTGGGCATCTAGCACAGATACGCAGTATTTT. Translation: CASSSWASSTDTQYF.

Details on this clonotype: Since no conserved phenylalanine or tryptophan closes the CDR3, a read error is the likely cause. The chain combines TRBV6-6 with TRBJ2-7; TRBD2 matches at 9 bases. The CDR3 contains 19 residues. The germline V gene encodes CDR1 MNHNY and CDR2 SVGAGI (reference sequence). Trimming cost V 2 bases and J 7 bases; bases outside gene matches: 21. Written as DNA, the CDR3 is TGTGCCAGCAGTTACCACCGGGTAGCGGGAGTGCTGCGGTGGCTTGAGCAGTACTCC. Its translation: CASSYHRVAGVLRWLEQYS.

In its sample, this clonotype was seen many times. A junction end diverges from the germline sequence, so it may reflect a read error. V is TRBV12-3 or TRBV12-4 and J is TRBJ1-1; 7 nucleotides align to TRBD1. CDR3 size: 14 residues. The CDR3 DNA reads TGTGCCAGCGGTTTTACAGGGGAGAACACTGAAGCTTTCTTT. Amino acid sequence: CASGFTGENTEAFF.

This clonotype was seen many times. This chain links TRBV2 with TRBJ2-7; 10 nucleotides line up with TRBD2. Germline CDR1 SNHLY, CDR2 FYNNEI. The CDR3 extends over 14 amino acids. J gave up 3 bases and V 6 bases, and 5 bases lay outside the gene matches. The CDR3 DNA reads as TGTGCCAGCAGCGGGACTAGCGCCGTCTACGAGCAGTACTTC. Translating gives CASSGTSAVYEQYF. Using reference TRBV2 and TRBJ2-7 for the parts outside the CDR3, the full variable domain is EPEVTQTPSHQVTQMGQEVILRCVPISNHLYFYWYRQILGQKVEFLVSFYNNEISEKSEIFDDQFSVERPDGSNFTLKIRSTKLEDSAMYFCASSGTSAVYEQYFGPGTRLTVT.

This clonotype was counted a few times. With a much larger clone just one base away, this may be a read error. The chain carries TRBV6-5 and TRBJ2-5; D perhaps matches TRBD2 (6 bases). Germline loops: CDR1 MNHEY, CDR2 SVGAGI. The CDR3 totals 14 residues. V lost 7 bases and J 1 base, leaving 13 bases between the germline ends. The DNA of the CDR3 is TGTGCCAGCAAGGGGCGGGGACTCCAAGAGACCCAGTACTTC. Residues: CASKGRGLQETQYF.

The CDR3 protein is CASSLGQDRQETQYF. The CDR3 region has the DNA TGTGCCAGCAGCTTAGGCCAGGACAGACAAGAGACCCAGTACTTC. This chain links TRBV13 with TRBJ2-5, with D perhaps matching TRBD1 (6 bases). The CDR3 is 15 residues long. From germline, CDR1 is PRHDT and CDR2 FYEKMQ (reference sequence). The germline V and J ends were trimmed by 0 bases and 2 bases, with 10 bases remaining between them. Looking up the rest from reference TRBV13 and TRBJ2-5 gives the full variable domain: AAGVIQSPRHLIKEKRETATLKCYPIPRHDTVYWYQQGPGQDPQFLISFYEKMQSDKGSIPDRFSAQQFSDYHSELNMSSLELGDSALYFCASSLGQDRQETQYFGPGTRLLVL.

This clonotype was seen a handful of times. This sequence joins TRBV29-1 and TRBJ2-2, with 12 bases matching TRBD1. This CDR3 is 14 amino acids long. The V gene's germline CDR1 is SQVTM and CDR2 ANQGSEA. V was pared by 4 bases and J by 6 bases, with 3 bases of the junction left unmatched. The CDR3, as DNA: TGCAGCGTTGGGGGACAGGGGGCGTCCGGGGAGCTGTTTTTT. Translating it yields CSVGGQGASGELFF.